These T cell receptor beta chains were read from a single sample in a study of blood T cell repertoires in COVID-19. Clones were read by immunoSEQ multiplex PCR, and TCRdb kept only the in-frame ones, dropping some. The table shows some 70,000 clones, with about nine tenths occurring only once. Sequencing was performed on peripheral blood. The receptors originated from a man aged 45-65 years with active COVID-19. The CDR3 runs from the conserved cysteine through the conserved F or W.

V,length,J,CDR3
TRBV3-1/TRBV3-2,15,TRBJ2-7,CASSPELRSVYEQYF
TRBV6-1,16,TRBJ2-4,CASSGQAGLAKNIQYF
TRBV18,16,TRBJ2-3,CASSPSQGKGTDTQYF
TRBV27,14,TRBJ1-1,CASSLTTVNTEAFF
TRBV10-3,16,TRBJ2-2,CASGASGGAKIGELFF
TRBV29-1,15,TRBJ1-3,CSVGWQGASGNTIYF
TRBV19,14,TRBJ2-7,CASSTRTGSYEQYF
TRBV4-1,17,TRBJ1-1,CASSLFGQGERNTEAFF
TRBV7-2,14,TRBJ2-5,CASSWTGYQETQYF
TRBV5-5,15,TRBJ2-3,CASSTRGDDTDTQYF
TRBV10-1,14,TRBJ2-1,CATLTSGGRNEQFF
TRBV19,12,TRBJ1-2,CASSIGDSRFTF
TRBV25-1,16,TRBJ1-6,CASSERDRGWDSPLHF
TRBV2,14,TRBJ2-5,CASRTGEPRETQYF
TRBV18,14,TRBJ1-5,CASSPTAGGQPQHF
TRBV7-9,17,TRBJ2-2,CASSPRGSSGDTGELFF
TRBV19,13,TRBJ2-7,CASSISWGREQYF
TRBV24-1,15,TRBJ1-2,CATSAHGGFSYGYTF
TRBV29-1,13,TRBJ1-1,CSVGDRGLTEAFF
TRBV5-1,13,TRBJ2-3,CASSLGYTDTQYF
TRBV5-8,13,TRBJ1-1,CASSLAVDTEAFF
TRBV6-5,13,TRBJ1-5,CASNLGRGQPQHF
TRBV28,14,TRBJ2-7,CASSPTGGGYEQYF
TRBV9,15,TRBJ2-2,CASSATSSNTGELFF
TRBV4-1,16,TRBJ1-6,CASSQDPGQGNSPLHF
TRBV15,15,TRBJ2-7,CATSSEPGQGNEQYF
TRBV7-9,14,TRBJ2-5,CASSLAYGQETQYF
TRBV3-1/TRBV3-2,14,TRBJ1-1,CASSQGWAGTEAFF
TRBV5-5,14,TRBJ2-3,CASSLAPNTDTQYF
TRBV6-5,15,TRBJ1-3,CASRGQGARVNTIYF
TRBV28,17,TRBJ2-3,CASRATGLADFTDTQYF
TRBV5-1,15,TRBJ2-2,CASSFIAGGSGELFF
TRBV18,11,TRBJ2-3,CASSPVSEQYF
TRBV21-1,15,TRBJ2-5,CASSKGEREKETQYF
TRBV9,14,TRBJ2-3,CASSPGLLTDTQYF
TRBV27,15,TRBJ2-2,CASSSTSAGSGELFF
TRBV13,16,TRBJ2-1,CASSTAGTSGNNEQFF
TRBV24-1,16,TRBJ2-5,CATSGSRGRMEETQYF
TRBV30,15,TRBJ1-6,CAWSLLDRDNSPLHF
TRBV5-8,16,TRBJ1-5,CASSFGDRYSNQPQHF
TRBV4-1,17,TRBJ1-5,CASSQGVDSYSNQPQHF
TRBV7-9,12,TRBJ1-1,CASSFSNTEAFF
TRBV2,11,TRBJ1-3,CASSDRNTIYF
TRBV4-3,15,TRBJ1-3,CASSQDRDRGYTIYF
TRBV27,15,TRBJ1-5,CASSFGRDSNQPQHF
TRBV7-7,16,TRBJ2-1,CASSFSPSASYNEQFF
TRBV9,17,TRBJ2-1,CASSVGGGGDLHNEQFF
TRBV12-3/TRBV12-4,13,TRBJ2-5,CASSLGTSGVGYF
TRBV27,16,TRBJ1-2,CASSSNQGITVYGYTF
TRBV9,13,TRBJ2-6,CASWTLGANVLTF
TRBV6-2/TRBV6-3,12,TRBJ2-7,CASSYVVGPGHF
TRBV9,16,TRBJ1-1,CASSWGLKAGGTEAFF
TRBV6-6,16,TRBJ2-1,CASSPARTRDYNEQFF
TRBV10-3,12,TRBJ2-3,CATGYSTDTQYF